This TCR beta chain was found in a study of cytomegalovirus exposure and HLA in healthy donors. This CDR3 spans 13 amino acids. V was cut by 4 bases and J by 14 bases, with 23 bases left in between. The germline CDR1 and CDR2 sequences are SQVTM and ANQGSEA. The PCR made use of 60 Vbeta and 13 Jbeta primers. TCRdb's table, derived via immunoSEQ multiplex PCR, lists solely in-frame clones and lacks some. Among under 200,000 clones listed, roughly 80% were seen once. Regarding the study as a whole: Several of the most significant clusters appeared, in a later analysis, to be linked to common viral pathogens.

A note on this clone: No antigen is known for it.

The chain recombines TRBV29-1 with TRBJ1-2; a possible D gene is TRBD1 (5 bases). The TCR sequence derives from a man between 25 and 39 years old in good health and CMV-seronegative. Specimen: PBMCs. In DNA, the CDR3 is TGCAGCGTTGCCGGGACTTCAGCCCCACAGGTGACCTTC. This sequence encodes CSVAGTSAPQVTF. Full variable domain (rest looked up from reference TRBV29-1 and TRBJ1-2): SAVISQKPSRDICQRGTSLTIQCQVDSQVTMMFWYRQQPGQSLTLIATANQGSEATYESGFVIDKFPISRPNLTFSTLTVSNMSPEDSSIYLCSVAGTSAPQVTFGSGTRLTVV.